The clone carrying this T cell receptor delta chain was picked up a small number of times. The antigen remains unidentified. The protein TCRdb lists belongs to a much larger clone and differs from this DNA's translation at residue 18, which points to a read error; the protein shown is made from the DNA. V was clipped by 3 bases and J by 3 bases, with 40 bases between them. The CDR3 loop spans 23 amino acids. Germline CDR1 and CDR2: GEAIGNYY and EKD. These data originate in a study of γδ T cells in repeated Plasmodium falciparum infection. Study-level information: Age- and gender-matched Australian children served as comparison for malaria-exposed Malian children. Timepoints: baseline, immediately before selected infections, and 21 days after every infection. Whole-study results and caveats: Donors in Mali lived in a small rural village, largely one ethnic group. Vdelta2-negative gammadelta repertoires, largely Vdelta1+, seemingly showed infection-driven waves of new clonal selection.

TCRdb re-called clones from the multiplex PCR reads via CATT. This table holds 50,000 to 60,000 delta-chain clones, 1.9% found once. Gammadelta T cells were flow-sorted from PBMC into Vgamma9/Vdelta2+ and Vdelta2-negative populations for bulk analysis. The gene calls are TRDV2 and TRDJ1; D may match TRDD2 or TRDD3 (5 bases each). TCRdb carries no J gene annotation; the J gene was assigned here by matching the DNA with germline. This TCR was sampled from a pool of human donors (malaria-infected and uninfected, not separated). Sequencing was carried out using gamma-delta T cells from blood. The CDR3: CACDSIALPRVHGPPRGADKLIF. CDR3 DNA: TGTGCCTGTGACTCCATAGCTCTTCCGAGGGTCCACGGCCCCCCGCGTGGGGCCGATAAACTCATCTTT.